The present TCR beta chain was sequenced within a study of T cells in Graves' hyperthyroidism and ophthalmopathy. V lost 2 bases and J 3 bases, leaving 10 bases between the germline ends. The CDR3 has 14 amino acids. A Clinical Activity Score of at least 3, a NOSPECS grade of at least 4 and a duration under 3 months were recorded in the ophthalmopathy patients. Diagnosis rested on symptoms, serum thyroxine and TRAb, thyroid ultrasound, and orbital computed tomography. Using roughly 9.4 ml of fresh peripheral blood, PBMCs were prepared. On this clonotype itself: Its antigen is currently unknown.

Amplified TCR beta CDR3 regions derived from RNA transcripts. The TCR CDR3 was amplified in a first-round RT-PCR using the HTBI primer set. TCRdb reprocessed the multiplex PCR reads via MiXCR and lists one record per CDR3 protein. The sample lists about 600,000 distinct CDR3 sequences, 16% occurring once. Study-level findings and limits: The majority of expanded thyroid clonotypes above 0.001 also appeared in blood.

This TCR was sampled from a woman aged 40 to 50 with Graves' ophthalmopathy. The chain couples TRBV12-3 or TRBV12-4 to TRBJ1-1; D call uncertain. What was sequenced was blood. The CDR3 DNA follows: TGTGCCAGCAGTTTAAGGTTGTCGGACACTGAAGCTTTCTTT. Translated: CASSLRLSDTEAFF.